This paragraph reports one T cell receptor (beta chain). This table comes from immunoSEQ multiplex PCR, and its TCRdb copy is limited to in-frame clones, with some not included. The table lists over 200,000 clones, approximately 87% of them singletons. This entry comes from a study of blood T cell repertoires in COVID-19. Looking at the study overall: Donors in the United States, Italy and Spain gave samples during acute or convalescent COVID-19.

The specimen sequenced was peripheral blood. The source is a man aged 55 to 69 who had recovered from COVID-19.

The CDR3, as DNA: TGTGCCAGTAGTATACTCGGGAGCTCCTACAATGAGCAGTTCTTC. Residues: CASSILGSSYNEQFF. V and J are TRBV19 and TRBJ2-1; D perhaps matches TRBD2 (6 bases). Germline loops: CDR1 LNHDA, CDR2 SQIVND (reference sequence). The CDR3 spans 15 residues. V lost 2 bases and J lost 0, with 8 bases in between.